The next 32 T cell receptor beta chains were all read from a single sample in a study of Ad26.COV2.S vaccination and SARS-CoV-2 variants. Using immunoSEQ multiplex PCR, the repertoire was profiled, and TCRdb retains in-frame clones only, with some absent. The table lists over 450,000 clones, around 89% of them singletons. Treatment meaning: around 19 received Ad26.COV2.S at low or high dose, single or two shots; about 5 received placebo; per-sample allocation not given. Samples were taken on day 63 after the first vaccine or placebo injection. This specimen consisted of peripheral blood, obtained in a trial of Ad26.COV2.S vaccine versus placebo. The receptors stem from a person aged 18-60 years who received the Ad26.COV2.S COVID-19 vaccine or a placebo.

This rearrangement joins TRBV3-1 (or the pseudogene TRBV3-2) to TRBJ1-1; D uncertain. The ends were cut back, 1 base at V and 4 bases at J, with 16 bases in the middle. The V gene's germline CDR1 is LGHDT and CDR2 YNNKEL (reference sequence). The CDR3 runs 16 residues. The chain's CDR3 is CASSQGRPNRGTEAFF. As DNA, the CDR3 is TGTGCCAGCAGCCAAGGTAGACCTAACCGGGGCACTGAAGCTTTCTTT.

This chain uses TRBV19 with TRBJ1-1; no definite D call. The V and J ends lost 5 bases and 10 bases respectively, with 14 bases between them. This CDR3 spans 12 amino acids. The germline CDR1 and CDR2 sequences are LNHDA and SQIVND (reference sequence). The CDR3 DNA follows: TGTGCCAGTAGTGAGCGGCCCCTGGGAGCTTTCTTT. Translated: CASSERPLGAFF.

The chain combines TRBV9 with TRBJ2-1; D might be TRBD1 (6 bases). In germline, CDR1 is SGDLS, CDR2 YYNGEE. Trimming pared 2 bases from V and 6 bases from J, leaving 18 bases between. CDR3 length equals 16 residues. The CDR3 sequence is CASSVPPFGTLNEQFF. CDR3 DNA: TGTGCCAGCAGCGTCCCCCCATTCGGGACACTCAATGAGCAGTTCTTC. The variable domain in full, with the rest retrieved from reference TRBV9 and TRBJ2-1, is DSGVTQTPKHLITATGQRVTLRCSPRSGDLSVYWYQQSLDQGLQFLIQYYNGEERAKGNILERFSAQQFPDLHSELNLSSLELGDSALYFCASSVPPFGTLNEQFFGPGTRLTVL.

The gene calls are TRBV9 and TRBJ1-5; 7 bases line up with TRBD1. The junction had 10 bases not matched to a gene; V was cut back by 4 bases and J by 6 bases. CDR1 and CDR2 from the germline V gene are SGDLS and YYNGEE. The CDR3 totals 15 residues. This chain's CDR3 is CASSLEGQRFQPQHF. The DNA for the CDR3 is TGTGCCAGCAGCTTAGAGGGACAGAGGTTTCAGCCCCAGCATTTT.

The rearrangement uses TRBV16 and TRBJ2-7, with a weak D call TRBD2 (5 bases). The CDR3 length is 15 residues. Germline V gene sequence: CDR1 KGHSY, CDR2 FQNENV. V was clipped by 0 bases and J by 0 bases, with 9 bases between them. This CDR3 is CASSQSGISSYEQYF. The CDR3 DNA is TGTGCCAGCAGCCAATCCGGGATCAGCTCCTACGAGCAGTACTTC.

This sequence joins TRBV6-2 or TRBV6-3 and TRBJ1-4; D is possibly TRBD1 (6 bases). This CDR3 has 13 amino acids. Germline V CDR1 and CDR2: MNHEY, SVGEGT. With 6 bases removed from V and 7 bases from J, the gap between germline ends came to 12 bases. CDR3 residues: CASSLTGAEKLFF. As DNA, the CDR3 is TGTGCCAGCAGCTTGACAGGCGCTGAAAAACTGTTTTTT.

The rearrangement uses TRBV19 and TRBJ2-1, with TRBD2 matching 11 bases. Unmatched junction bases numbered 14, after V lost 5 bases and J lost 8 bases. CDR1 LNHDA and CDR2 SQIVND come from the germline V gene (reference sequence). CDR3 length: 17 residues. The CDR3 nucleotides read TGTGCCAGTAGTTCCCTGACTTTAGCGGGAGGGAGGGATGAGCAGTTCTTC. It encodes CASSSLTLAGGRDEQFF.

CDR3 bases: TGTGCCAGCAGTTACGGGGGCGGGACGAACACCGGGGAGCTGTTTTTT. Protein product: CASSYGGGTNTGELFF. The chain uses TRBV6-5 and TRBJ2-2; D might be TRBD1 or TRBD2, each matching 6 bases. The CDR3 is made up of 16 amino acids. The ends were cut back, 2 bases at V and 0 bases at J, with 10 bases in the middle. Germline V CDR1 and CDR2: MNHEY, SVGAGI.

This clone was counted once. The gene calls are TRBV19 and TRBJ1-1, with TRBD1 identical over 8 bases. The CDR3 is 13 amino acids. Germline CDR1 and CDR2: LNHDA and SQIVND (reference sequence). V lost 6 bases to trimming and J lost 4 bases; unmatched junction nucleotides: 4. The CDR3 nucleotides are TGTGCCAGTAGACGGACAGGGTTCACTGAAGCTTTCTTT. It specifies CASRRTGFTEAFF. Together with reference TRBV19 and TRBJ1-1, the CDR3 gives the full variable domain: DGGITQSPKYLFRKEGQNVTLSCEQNLNHDAMYWYRQDPGQGLRLIYYSQIVNDFQKGDIAEGYSVSREKKESFPLTVTSAQKNPTAFYLCASRRTGFTEAFFGQGTRLTVV.

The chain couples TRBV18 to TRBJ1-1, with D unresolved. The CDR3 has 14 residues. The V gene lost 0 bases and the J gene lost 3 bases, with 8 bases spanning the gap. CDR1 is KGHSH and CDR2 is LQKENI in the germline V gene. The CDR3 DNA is TGTGCCAGCTCACCACCGTCGCGGGACACTGAAGCTTTCTTT. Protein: CASSPPSRDTEAFF.

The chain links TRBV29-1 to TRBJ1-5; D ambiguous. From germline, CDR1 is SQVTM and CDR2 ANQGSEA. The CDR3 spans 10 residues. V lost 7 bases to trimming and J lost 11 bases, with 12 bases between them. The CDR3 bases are TGCAGCGCGGACCTCTCGGCCCAGCATTTT. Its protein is CSADLSAQHF.

CDR3 amino acids: CSGKLAGVFQYNEQFF. The DNA for the CDR3 is TGCAGCGGAAAACTAGCGGGAGTCTTCCAGTACAATGAGCAGTTCTTC. V gene TRBV29-1 combines with J gene TRBJ2-1, with 11 bases identical to TRBD2. Looked up from germline, CDR1 is SQVTM and CDR2 is ANQGSEA. After removal of 7 bases from V and 4 bases from J, the junction contained 12 bases not matched to a gene. The CDR3 totals 16 residues.

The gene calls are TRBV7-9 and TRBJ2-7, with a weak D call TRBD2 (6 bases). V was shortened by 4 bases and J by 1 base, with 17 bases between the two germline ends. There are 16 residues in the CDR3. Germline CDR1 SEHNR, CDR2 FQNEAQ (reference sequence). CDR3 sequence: CASSSGGGVVSYEQYF. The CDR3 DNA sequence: TGTGCCAGCAGCTCAGGCGGCGGGGTGGTGTCCTACGAGCAGTACTTC.

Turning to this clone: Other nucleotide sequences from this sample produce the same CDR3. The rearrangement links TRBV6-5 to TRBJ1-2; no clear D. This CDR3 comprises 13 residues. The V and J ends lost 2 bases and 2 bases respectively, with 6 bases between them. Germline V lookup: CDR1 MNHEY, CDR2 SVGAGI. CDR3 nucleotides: TGTGCCAGCAGTTACGACCTGAACTATGGCTACACCTTC. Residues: CASSYDLNYGYTF.

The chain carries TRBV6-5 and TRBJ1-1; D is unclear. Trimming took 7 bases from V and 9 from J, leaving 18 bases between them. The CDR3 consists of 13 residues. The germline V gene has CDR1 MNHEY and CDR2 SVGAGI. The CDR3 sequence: CASTTGPWGKAFF. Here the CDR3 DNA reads TGTGCCAGCACCACCGGACCTTGGGGTAAAGCTTTCTTT.

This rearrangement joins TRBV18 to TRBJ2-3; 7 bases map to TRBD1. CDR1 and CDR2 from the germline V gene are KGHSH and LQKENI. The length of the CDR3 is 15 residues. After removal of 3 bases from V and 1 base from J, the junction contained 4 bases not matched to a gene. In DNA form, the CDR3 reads TGTGCCAGCTCACCCAGGCAGGGGGGCACAGATACGCAGTATTTT. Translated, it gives CASSPRQGGTDTQYF.

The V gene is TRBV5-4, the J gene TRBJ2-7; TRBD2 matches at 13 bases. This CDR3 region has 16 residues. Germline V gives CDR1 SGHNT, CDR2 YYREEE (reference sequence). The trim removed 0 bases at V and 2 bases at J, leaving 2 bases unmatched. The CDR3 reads CASSLGTSGRAYEQYF. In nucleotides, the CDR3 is TGTGCCAGCAGCTTGGGGACTAGCGGGAGAGCCTACGAGCAGTACTTC.

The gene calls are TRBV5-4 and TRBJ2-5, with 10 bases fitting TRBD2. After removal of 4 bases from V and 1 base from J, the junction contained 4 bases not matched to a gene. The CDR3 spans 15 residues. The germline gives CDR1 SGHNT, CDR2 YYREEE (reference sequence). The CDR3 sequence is CASSPGLAVQETQYF. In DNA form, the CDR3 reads TGTGCCAGCAGCCCAGGACTAGCGGTCCAAGAGACCCAGTACTTC.

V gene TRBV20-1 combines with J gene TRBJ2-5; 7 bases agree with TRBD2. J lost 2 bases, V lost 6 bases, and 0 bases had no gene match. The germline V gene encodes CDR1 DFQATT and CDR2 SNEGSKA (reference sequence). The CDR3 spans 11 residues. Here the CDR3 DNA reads TGCAGTGCCGGGGGGCAAGAGACCCAGTACTTC. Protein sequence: CSAGGQETQYF.

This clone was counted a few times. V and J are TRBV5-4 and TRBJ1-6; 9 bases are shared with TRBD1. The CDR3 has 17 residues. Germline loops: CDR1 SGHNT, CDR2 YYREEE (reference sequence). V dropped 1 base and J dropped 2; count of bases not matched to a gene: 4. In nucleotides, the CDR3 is TGTGCCAGCAGCTTGACCGGGACAGGGACCTATAATTCACCCCTCCACTTT. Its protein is CASSLTGTGTYNSPLHF. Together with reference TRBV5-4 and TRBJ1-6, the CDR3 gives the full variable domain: ETGVTQSPTHLIKTRGQQVTLRCSSQSGHNTVSWYQQALGQGPQFIFQYYREEENGRGNFPPRFSGLQFPNYSSELNVNALELDDSALYLCASSLTGTGTYNSPLHFGNGTRLTVT.

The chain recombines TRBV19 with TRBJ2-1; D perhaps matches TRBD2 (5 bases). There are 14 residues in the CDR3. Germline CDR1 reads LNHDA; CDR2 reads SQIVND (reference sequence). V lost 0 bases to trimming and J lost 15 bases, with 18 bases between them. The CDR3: CASSIESGPGRRFF. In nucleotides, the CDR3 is TGTGCCAGTAGTATAGAAAGCGGCCCAGGTAGGCGGTTCTTC.

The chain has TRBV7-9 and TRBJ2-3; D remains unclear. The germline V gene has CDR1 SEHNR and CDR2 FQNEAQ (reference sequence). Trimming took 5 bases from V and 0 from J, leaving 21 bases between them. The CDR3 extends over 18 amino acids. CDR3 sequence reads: CASSHLQLTSPSTDTQYF. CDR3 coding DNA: TGTGCCAGCAGCCACCTCCAACTGACAAGCCCTAGCACAGATACGCAGTATTTT.

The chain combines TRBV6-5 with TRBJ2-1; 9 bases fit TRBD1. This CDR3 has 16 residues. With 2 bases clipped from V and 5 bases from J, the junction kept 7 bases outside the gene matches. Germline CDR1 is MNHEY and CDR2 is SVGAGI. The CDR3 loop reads CASSYTGTGLNNEQFF. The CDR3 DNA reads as TGTGCCAGCAGTTACACCGGGACAGGGCTTAACAATGAGCAGTTCTTC.

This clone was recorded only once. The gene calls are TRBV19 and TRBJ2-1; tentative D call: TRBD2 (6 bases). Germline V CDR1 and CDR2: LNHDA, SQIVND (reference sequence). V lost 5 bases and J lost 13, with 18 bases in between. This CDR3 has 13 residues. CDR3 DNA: TGTGCCAGTAGTTGGGACTTCCGAGGGCCTCAGTTCTTC. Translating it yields CASSWDFRGPQFF.

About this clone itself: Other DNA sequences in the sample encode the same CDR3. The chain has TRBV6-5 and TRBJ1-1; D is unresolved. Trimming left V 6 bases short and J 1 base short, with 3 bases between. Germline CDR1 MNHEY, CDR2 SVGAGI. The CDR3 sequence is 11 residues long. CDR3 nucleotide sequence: TGTGCCAGCAGGGCGAACACTGAAGCTTTCTTT. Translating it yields CASRANTEAFF.

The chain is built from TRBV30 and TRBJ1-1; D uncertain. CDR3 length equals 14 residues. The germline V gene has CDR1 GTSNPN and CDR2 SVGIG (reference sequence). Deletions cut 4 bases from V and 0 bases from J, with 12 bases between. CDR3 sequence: CAWKIGSMNTEAFF. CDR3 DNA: TGTGCCTGGAAGATTGGCTCCATGAACACTGAAGCTTTCTTT.

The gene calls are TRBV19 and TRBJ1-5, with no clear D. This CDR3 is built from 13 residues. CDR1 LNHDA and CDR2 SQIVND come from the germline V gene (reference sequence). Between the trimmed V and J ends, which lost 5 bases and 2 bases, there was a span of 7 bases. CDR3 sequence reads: CASSYLGNQPQHF. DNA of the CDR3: TGTGCCAGTAGTTACCTGGGCAATCAGCCCCAGCATTTT. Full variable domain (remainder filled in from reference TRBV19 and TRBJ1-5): DGGITQSPKYLFRKEGQNVTLSCEQNLNHDAMYWYRQDPGQGLRLIYYSQIVNDFQKGDIAEGYSVSREKKESFPLTVTSAQKNPTAFYLCASSYLGNQPQHFGDGTRLSIL.

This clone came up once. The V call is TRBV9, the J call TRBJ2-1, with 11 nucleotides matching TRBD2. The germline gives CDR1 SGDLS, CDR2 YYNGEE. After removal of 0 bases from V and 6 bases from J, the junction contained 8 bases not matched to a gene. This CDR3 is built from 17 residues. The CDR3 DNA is TGTGCCAGCAGCGTAGCTACCGGGACTAGCGGTACCAATGAGCAGTTCTTC. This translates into CASSVATGTSGTNEQFF.

The chain's CDR3 is CASSFKFTGELFF. The CDR3 bases are TGTGCCAGCAGCTTTAAGTTCACCGGGGAGCTGTTTTTT. The chain employs TRBV11-2 and TRBJ2-2; D uncertain. V gave up 3 bases and J gave up 4 bases, with 6 bases separating them. This CDR3 contains 13 residues. CDR1 SGHAT and CDR2 FQNNGV come from the germline V gene. Together with reference TRBV11-2 and TRBJ2-2, the CDR3 gives the full variable domain: EAGVAQSPRYKIIEKRQSVAFWCNPISGHATLYWYQQILGQGPKLLIQFQNNGVVDDSQLPKDRFSAERLKGVDSTLKIQPAKLEDSAVYLCASSFKFTGELFFGEGSRLTVL.

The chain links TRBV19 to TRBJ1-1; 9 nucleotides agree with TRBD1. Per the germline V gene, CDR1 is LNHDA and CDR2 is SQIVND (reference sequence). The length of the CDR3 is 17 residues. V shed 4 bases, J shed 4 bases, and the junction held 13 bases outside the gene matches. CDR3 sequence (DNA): TGTGCCAGTAGTAGGACAGGGGTTGCCTTATGGGGCACTGAAGCTTTCTTT. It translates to CASSRTGVALWGTEAFF. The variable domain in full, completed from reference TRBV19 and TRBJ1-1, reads DGGITQSPKYLFRKEGQNVTLSCEQNLNHDAMYWYRQDPGQGLRLIYYSQIVNDFQKGDIAEGYSVSREKKESFPLTVTSAQKNPTAFYLCASSRTGVALWGTEAFFGQGTRLTVV.

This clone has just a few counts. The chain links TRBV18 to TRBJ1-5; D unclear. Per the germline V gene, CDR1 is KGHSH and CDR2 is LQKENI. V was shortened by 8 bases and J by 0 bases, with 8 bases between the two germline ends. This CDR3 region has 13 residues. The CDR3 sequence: CASTAGSNQPQHF. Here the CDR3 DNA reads TGTGCCAGCACGGCAGGTAGCAATCAGCCCCAGCATTTT.

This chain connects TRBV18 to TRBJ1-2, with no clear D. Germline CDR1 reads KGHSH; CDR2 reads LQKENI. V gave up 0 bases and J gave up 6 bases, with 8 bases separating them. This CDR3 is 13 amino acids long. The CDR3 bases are TGTGCCAGCTCACCACCCCAGAGGGATGGCTACACCTTC. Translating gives CASSPPQRDGYTF.